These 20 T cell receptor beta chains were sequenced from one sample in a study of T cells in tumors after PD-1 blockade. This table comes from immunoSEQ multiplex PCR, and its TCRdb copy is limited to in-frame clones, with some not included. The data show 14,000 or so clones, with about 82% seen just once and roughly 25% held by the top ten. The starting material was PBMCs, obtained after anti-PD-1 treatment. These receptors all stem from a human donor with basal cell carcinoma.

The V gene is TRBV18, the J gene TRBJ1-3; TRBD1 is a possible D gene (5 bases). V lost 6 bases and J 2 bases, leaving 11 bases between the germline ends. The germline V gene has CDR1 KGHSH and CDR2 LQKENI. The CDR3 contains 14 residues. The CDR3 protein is CASSPGGAGNTIYF. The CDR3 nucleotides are TGTGCCAGCTCCCCGGGAGGGGCTGGAAACACCATATATTTT. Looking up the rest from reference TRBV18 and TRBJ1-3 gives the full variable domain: NAGVMQNPRHLVRRRGQEARLRCSPMKGHSHVYWYRQLPEEGLKFMVYLQKENIIDESGMPKERFSAEFPKEGPSILRIQQVVRGDSAAYFCASSPGGAGNTIYFGEGSWLTVV.

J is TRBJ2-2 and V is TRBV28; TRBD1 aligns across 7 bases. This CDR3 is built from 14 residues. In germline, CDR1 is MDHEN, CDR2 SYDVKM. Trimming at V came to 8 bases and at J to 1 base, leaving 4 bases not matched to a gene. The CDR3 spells CASQGQLNTGELFF. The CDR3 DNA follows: TGTGCCAGCCAGGGACAGTTGAACACCGGGGAGCTGTTTTTT. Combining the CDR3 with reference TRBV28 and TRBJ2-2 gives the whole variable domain DVKVTQSSRYLVKRTGEKVFLECVQDMDHENMFWYRQDPGLGLRLIYFSYDVKMKEKGDIPEGYSVSREKKERFSLILESASTNQTSMYLCASQGQLNTGELFFGEGSRLTVL.

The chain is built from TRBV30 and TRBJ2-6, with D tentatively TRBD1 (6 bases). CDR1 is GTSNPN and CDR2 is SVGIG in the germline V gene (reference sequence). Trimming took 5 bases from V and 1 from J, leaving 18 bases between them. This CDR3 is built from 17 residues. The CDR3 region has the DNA TGTGCCTGGCAGCCGGGACACGGGATTTCTGGGGCCAACGTCCTGACTTTC. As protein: CAWQPGHGISGANVLTF.

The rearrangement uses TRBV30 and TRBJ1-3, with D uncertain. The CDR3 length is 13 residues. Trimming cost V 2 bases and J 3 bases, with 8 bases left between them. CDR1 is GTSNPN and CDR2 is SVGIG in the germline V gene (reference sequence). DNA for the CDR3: TGTGCCTGGAGTTCGGACGGTGGAAACACCATATATTTT. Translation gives CAWSSDGGNTIYF.

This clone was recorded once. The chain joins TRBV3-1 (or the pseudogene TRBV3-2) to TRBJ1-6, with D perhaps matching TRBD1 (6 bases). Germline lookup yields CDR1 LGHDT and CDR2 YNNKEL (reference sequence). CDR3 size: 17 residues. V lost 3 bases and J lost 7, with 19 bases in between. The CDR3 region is CASSHGLSGALNSPLHF. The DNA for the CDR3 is TGTGCCAGCAGCCATGGGCTGTCGGGGGCCCTCAATTCACCCCTCCACTTT.

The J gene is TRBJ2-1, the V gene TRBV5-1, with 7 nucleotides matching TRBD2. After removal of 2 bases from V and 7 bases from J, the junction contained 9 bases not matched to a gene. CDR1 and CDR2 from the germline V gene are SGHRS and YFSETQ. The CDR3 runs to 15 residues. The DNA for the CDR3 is TGCGCCAGCAGCTTCGCCGGGGGGACTGGTAATGAGCAGTTCTTC. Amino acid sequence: CASSFAGGTGNEQFF. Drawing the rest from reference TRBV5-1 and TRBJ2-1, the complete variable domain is KAGVTQTPRYLIKTRGQQVTLSCSPISGHRSVSWYQQTPGQGLQFLFEYFSETQRNKGNFPGRFSGRQFSNSRSEMNVSTLELGDSALYLCASSFAGGTGNEQFFGPGTRLTVL.

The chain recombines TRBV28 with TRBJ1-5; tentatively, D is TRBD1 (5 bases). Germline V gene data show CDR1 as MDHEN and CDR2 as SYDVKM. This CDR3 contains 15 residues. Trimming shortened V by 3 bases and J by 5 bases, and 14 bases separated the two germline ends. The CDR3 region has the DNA TGTGCCAGCAGTTTCGGAGGGGCGATGTATCAGCCCCAGCATTTT. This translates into CASSFGGAMYQPQHF.

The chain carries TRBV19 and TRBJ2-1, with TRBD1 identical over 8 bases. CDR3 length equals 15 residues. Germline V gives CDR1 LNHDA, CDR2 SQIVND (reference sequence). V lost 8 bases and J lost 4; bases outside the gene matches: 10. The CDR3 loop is CASQYQGASYNEQFF. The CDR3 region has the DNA TGTGCCAGTCAGTATCAGGGGGCCTCATACAATGAGCAGTTCTTC. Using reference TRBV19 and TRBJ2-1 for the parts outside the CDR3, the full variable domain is DGGITQSPKYLFRKEGQNVTLSCEQNLNHDAMYWYRQDPGQGLRLIYYSQIVNDFQKGDIAEGYSVSREKKESFPLTVTSAQKNPTAFYLCASQYQGASYNEQFFGPGTRLTVL.

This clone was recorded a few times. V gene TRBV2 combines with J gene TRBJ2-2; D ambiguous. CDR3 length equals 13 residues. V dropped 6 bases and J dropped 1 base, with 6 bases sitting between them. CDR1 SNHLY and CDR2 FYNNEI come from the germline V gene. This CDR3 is CASRTENTGELFF. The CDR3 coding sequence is TGTGCCAGCAGAACAGAGAACACCGGGGAGCTGTTTTTT.

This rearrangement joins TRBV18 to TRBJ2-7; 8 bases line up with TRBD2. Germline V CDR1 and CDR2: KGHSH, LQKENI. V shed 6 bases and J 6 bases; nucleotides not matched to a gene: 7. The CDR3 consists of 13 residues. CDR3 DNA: TGTGCCAGCTCTCGGGGGGGAGGGCTCGAGCAGTACTTC. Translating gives CASSRGGGLEQYF.

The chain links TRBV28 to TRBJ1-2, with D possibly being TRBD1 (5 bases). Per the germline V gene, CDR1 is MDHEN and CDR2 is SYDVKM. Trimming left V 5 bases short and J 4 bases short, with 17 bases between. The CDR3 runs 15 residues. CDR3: CASSGTRGALYGYTF. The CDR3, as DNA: TGTGCCAGCAGTGGGACTAGGGGCGCGCTCTATGGCTACACCTTC.

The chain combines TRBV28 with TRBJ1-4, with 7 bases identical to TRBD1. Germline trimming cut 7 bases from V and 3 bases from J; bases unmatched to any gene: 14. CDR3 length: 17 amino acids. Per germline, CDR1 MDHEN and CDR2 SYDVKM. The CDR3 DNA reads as TGTGCCAGCATATCCTCGGTTGACAGGGCGGCTAATGAAAAACTGTTTTTT. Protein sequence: CASISSVDRAANEKLFF.

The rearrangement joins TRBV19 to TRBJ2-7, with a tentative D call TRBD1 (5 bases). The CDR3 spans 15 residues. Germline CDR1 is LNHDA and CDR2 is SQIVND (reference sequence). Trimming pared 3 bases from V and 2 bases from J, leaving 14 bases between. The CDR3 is CASSIVQVGTYEQYF. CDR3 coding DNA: TGTGCCAGTAGTATCGTACAGGTAGGGACCTACGAGCAGTACTTC.

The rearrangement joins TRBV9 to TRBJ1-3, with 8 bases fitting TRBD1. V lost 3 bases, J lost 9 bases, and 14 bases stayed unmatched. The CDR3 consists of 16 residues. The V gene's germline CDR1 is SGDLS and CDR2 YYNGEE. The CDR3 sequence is CASSGEGQARSGTIYF. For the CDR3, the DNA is TGTGCCAGCAGCGGTGAGGGACAGGCCCGTTCGGGCACCATATATTTT.

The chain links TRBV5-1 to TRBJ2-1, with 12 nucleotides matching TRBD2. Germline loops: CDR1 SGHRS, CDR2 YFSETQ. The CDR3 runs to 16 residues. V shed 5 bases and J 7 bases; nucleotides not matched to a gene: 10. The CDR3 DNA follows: TGCGCCAGCAGTTTAGCACCTAGCGGGGGGGCAAATGAGCAGTTCTTC. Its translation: CASSLAPSGGANEQFF.

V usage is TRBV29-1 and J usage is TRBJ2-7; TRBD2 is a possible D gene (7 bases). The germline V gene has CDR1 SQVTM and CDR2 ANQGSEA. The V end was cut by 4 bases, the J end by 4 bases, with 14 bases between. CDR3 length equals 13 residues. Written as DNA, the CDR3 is TGCAGCGTTGGGGCGGGGGCAGATTACGAGCAGTACTTC. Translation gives CSVGAGADYEQYF.

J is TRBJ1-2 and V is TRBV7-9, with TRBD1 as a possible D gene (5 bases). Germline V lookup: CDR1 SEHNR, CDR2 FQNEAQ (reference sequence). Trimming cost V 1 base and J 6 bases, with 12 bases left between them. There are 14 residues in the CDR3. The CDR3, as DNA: TGTGCCAGCAGCTTAGATGGCGGGGGAAATGGCTACACCTTC. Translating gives CASSLDGGGNGYTF.

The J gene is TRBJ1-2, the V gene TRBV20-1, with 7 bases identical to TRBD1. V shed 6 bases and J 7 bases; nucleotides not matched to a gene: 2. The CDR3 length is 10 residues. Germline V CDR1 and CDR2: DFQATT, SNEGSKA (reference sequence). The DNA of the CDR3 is TGCAGTGCACACAGGGGTGGCTACACCTTC. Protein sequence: CSAHRGGYTF.

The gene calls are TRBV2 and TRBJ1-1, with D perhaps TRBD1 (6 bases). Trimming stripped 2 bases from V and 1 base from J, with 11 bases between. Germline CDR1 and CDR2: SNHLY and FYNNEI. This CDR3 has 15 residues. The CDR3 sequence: CASSERGVRNTEAFF. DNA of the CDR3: TGTGCCAGCAGTGAAAGGGGGGTGCGGAACACTGAAGCTTTCTTT.

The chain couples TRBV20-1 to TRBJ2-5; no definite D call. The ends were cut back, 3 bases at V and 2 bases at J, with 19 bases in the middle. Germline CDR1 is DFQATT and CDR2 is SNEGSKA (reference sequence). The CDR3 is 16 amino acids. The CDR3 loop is CSASPLFAGSQETQYF. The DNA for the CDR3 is TGCAGTGCTAGTCCCCTCTTCGCAGGCAGTCAAGAGACCCAGTACTTC.